This T cell receptor (beta chain) was identified in a study of blood T cells in healthy people across ages. Study results and caveats: Possibly confounding the expanded clonotype changes was the fact that donor CMV status was unknown. Naive T cell percentage showed a strong correlation with TCR beta diversity.

Germline assignment: CDR1 LGHDT and CDR2 YNNKEL (reference sequence). V lost 1 base, J lost 6 bases, and 10 bases stayed unmatched. The CDR3 consists of 16 residues. A second roughly 6 to 11 cycle PCR used barcoded and J-beta primers. TCRdb fed the 5' RACE reads into MiXCR, producing one record per CDR3 protein. The table has approximately 800,000 distinct CDR3 sequences, roughly 53% seen once. In the case of this clonotype: What it binds is unknown.

Sample: blood. The source is an older man in good health. The chain combines TRBV3-1 with TRBJ2-7; 9 positions agree with TRBD1. CDR3 in DNA: TGTGCCAGCAGCCAAGGGCCGGGACAGGGATACACCGAGCAGTACTTC. Protein product: CASSQGPGQGYTEQYF.